These 5 T cell receptor beta chains were sequenced from one sample in a study of cytomegalovirus exposure and HLA in healthy donors. The PCR made use of 60 Vbeta and 13 Jbeta primers. Generated by immunoSEQ multiplex PCR, the TCRdb table keeps only in-frame clones and is missing some. This table has over 250,000 clones, roughly 70% appearing once. Source material: PBMCs. These receptors were obtained from a female donor in good health and CMV-seronegative.

This chain joins TRBV27 and TRBJ2-7; 12 nucleotides align to TRBD2. The CDR3 has 17 amino acids. CDR1 is MNHEY and CDR2 is SMNVEV in the germline V gene (reference sequence). With V trimmed by 5 bases and J by 4 bases, 12 bases remained unmatched. The CDR3 loop reads CASSPMTSGRLRYEQYF. CDR3 nucleotides: TGTGCCAGCAGTCCAATGACTAGCGGGAGACTCAGATACGAGCAGTACTTC.

The CDR3 bases are TGTGCCAGCAGTGTGTCGACAGGGAGCAATTCACCCCTCCACTTT. Protein: CASSVSTGSNSPLHF. This chain connects TRBV2 to TRBJ1-6; 7 bases are a match to TRBD1. CDR1 SNHLY and CDR2 FYNNEI come from the germline V gene. Trimming removed 4 bases from V and 7 bases from J; junction bases left unmatched: 7. This CDR3 has 15 amino acids.

This clone was seen only a few times. The chain uses TRBV5-4 and TRBJ2-6, with 7 bases aligning to TRBD1. The CDR3 extends over 16 amino acids. Germline CDR1 SGHNT, CDR2 YYREEE (reference sequence). V trimming: 0 bases; J trimming: 2 bases; junction bases outside the gene matches: 2. Here the CDR3 DNA reads TGTGCCAGCAGCTTGGTAGGGGGCACTGGGGCCAACGTCCTGACTTTC. It codes for CASSLVGGTGANVLTF.

Points on this clone: At one end the junction does not follow the germline gene, possibly because of a read error. This sequence joins TRBV5-4 and TRBJ2-5; D not resolved. The CDR3 is 15 amino acids. The germline V gene has CDR1 SGHNT and CDR2 YYREEE (reference sequence). The CDR3 loop is CASSHPTKYQEAQYF. The CDR3 DNA reads TGTGCCAGCAGCCACCCCACTAAGTACCAAGAGGCCCAGTACTTC. The full variable domain, rest sourced from reference TRBV5-4 and TRBJ2-5, is ETGVTQSPTHLIKTRGQQVTLRCSSQSGHNTVSWYQQALGQGPQFIFQYYREEENGRGNFPPRFSGLQFPNYSSELNVNALELDDSALYLCASSHPTKYQEAQYFGPGTRLLVL.

This chain connects TRBV7-2 to TRBJ2-1; possible D gene TRBD1, 6 bases. V lost 3 bases and J lost 7, with 13 bases in between. CDR3 length: 14 amino acids. CDR1 is SGHTA and CDR2 is FQGNSA in the germline V gene. The CDR3 sequence: CASSLGHLPNEQFF. As DNA, the CDR3 is TGTGCCAGCAGCTTGGGACACCTACCTAATGAGCAGTTCTTC. Drawing the rest from reference TRBV7-2 and TRBJ2-1, the complete variable domain is GAGVSQSPSNKVTEKGKDVELRCDPISGHTALYWYRQSLGQGLEFLIYFQGNSAPDKSGLPSDRFSAERTGGSVSTLTIQRTQQEDSAVYLCASSLGHLPNEQFFGPGTRLTVL.